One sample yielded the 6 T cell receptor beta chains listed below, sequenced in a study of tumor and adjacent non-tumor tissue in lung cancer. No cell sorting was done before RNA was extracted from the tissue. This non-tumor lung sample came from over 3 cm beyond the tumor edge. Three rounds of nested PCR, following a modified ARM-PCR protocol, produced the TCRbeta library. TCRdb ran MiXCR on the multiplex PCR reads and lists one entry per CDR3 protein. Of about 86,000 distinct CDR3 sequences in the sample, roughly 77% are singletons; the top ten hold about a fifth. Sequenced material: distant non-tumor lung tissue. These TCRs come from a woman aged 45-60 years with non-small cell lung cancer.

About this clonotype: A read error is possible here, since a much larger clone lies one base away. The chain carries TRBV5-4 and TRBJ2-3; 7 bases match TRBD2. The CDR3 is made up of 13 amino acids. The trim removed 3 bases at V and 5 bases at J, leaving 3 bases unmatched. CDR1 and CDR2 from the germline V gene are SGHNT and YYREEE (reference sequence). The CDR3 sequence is CASSWAGEDTQYF. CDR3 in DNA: TGTGCCAGCAGCTGGGCGGGGGAAGATACGCAGTATTTT.

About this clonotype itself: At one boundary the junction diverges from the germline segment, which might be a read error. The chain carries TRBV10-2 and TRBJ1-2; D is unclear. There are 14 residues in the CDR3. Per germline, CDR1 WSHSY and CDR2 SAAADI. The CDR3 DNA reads TGCCCCAGCAGTGAGAGCAGATCTAACTATGACTACACCTTC. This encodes CPSSESRSNYDYTF.

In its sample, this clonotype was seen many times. CDR3 sequence reads: CASSPANTGELFF. CDR3 nucleotides: TGTGCCAGCAGCCCCGCTAACACCGGGGAGCTGTTTTTT. The chain links TRBV7-9 to TRBJ2-2, with D unresolved. Trimming removed 5 bases at V and 2 bases at J, with 6 bases between. This CDR3 contains 13 residues. Germline V gene sequence: CDR1 SEHNR, CDR2 FQNEAQ (reference sequence).

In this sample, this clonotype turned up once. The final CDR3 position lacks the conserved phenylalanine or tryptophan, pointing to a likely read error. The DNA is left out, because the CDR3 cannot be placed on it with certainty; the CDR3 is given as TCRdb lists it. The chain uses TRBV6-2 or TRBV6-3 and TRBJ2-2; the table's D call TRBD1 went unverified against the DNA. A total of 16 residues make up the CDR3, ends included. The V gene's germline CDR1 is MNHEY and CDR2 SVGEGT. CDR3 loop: CTCSRLGHRLTGELFY.

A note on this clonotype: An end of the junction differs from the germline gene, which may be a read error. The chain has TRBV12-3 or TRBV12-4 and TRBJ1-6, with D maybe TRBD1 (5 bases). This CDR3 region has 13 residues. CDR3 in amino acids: CVSRQGRDSPLHF. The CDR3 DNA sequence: TGTGTCAGCAGGCAGGGAAGGGATTCACCCCTCCACTTT.

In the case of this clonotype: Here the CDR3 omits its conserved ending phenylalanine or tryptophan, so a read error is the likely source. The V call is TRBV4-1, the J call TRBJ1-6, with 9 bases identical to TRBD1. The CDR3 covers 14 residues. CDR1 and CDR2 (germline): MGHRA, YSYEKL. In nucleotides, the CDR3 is TGCGCCAGTAGCCCCGGGACAGGGAATTCACTCCTCCACCTT. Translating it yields CASSPGTGNSLLHL.